The rows below give T cell receptor beta chains drawn from one sample of a study of technical replicates of blood from a handful of donors. The data were produced by immunoSEQ multiplex PCR, yet TCRdb's version contains in-frame clones alone and is incomplete. This sample carries 60,000 to 65,000 clones, 90% to 95% of them seen once, and the ten largest clones take 4.3%. Material: PBMCs. The receptors originated from a human donor in good health. Some clones in this sample may be carry-over from other donors' samples. The CDR3 runs from the conserved cysteine through the conserved F or W. D genes are given only for firm matches. Some rows mark clone size as missing; the rest say once, few, many or name a class of expanded clone.

TRBV10-3,once,-,TRBJ2-7,TGTGCCATCAGCGGGGCCACGAGGGGGAACTCCTACGAGCAGTACTTC,CAISGATRGNSYEQYF
TRBV7-2,-,-,TRBJ1-2,TGTGCCAGCAGCTCTAGCACGGTGACCGGCTATGGCTACACCTTC,CASSSSTVTGYGYTF
TRBV4-1,-,TRBD2,TRBJ2-3,TGCGCCAGCAGCCACCCAGCGGGGGGGGTAGATACGCAGTATTTT,CASSHPAGGVDTQYF
TRBV14,-,TRBD2,TRBJ2-3,TGTGCCAGCAGCCCGTCTAGCGGGGGGCGTTTGACAGATACGCAGTATTTT,CASSPSSGGRLTDTQYF
TRBV4-3,-,-,TRBJ1-5,TGCGCCAGCAGCCAAGAGCCAGGGCAGCCCCAGCATTTT,CASSQEPGQPQHF
TRBV23-1,-,-,TRBJ2-2,TGCGCCAGCATTAGTGGCGGAACGAACACCGGGGAGCTGTTTTTT,CASISGGTNTGELFF
TRBV7-9,-,TRBD1,TRBJ2-5,TGTGCCAGCAGCCCCGCAAGGGGGACAGGGGGGGCAGAGACCCAGTACTTC,CASSPARGTGGAETQYF
TRBV28,-,-,TRBJ2-1,TGTGCCAGCAGTTTAGTTGTAGGGGGAAGCTCCTACAATGAGCAGTTCTTC,CASSLVVGGSSYNEQFF
TRBV7-2,-,TRBD2,TRBJ2-5,TGTGCCAGCAGCCCAGGACTAGCGGGAGGGGCAGAGACCCAGTACTTC,CASSPGLAGGAETQYF
TRBV5-8,once,-,TRBJ2-5,TGTGCCAGCAGCTTCCTCGAGACCCAGTACTTC,CASSFLETQYF
TRBV4-2,-,-,TRBJ1-4,TGTGCCAGCAGCCAAGATCCCCAGGGTGAGGAAAAACTGTTTTTT,CASSQDPQGEEKLFF
TRBV10-3,-,TRBD2,TRBJ2-7,TGTGCCATCAGTGAACTAGCGGGAAACGAGCAGTACTTC,CAISELAGNEQYF
TRBV5-4,-,-,TRBJ2-7,TGTGCCAGCAGCCCGGGGGACAGTCGGGGGGAGCAGTACTTC,CASSPGDSRGEQYF
TRBV27,once,-,TRBJ2-2,TGTGCCAGCAGTTTAATGAGGGATACCGGGGAGCTGTTTTTT,CASSLMRDTGELFF
TRBV5-1,once,TRBD2,TRBJ2-5,TGCGCCAGCAGCTTGGTAGCGGGGGCCCCGGGGGAGACCCAGTACTTC,CASSLVAGAPGETQYF
TRBV30,-,TRBD2,TRBJ2-7,TGTGCCTGGAGCTTAGCGGGATTTGAAGACGAGCAGTACTTC,CAWSLAGFEDEQYF
TRBV7-8,-,-,TRBJ2-5,TGTGCCAGCAGCGGGGGGCAAGAGACCCAGTACTTC,CASSGGQETQYF
TRBV11-2,-,TRBD1,TRBJ2-2,TGTGCCAGCAGCTTTACAGGGGGAACAAGGACCGGGGAGCTGTTTTTT,CASSFTGGTRTGELFF
TRBV6-5,-,TRBD2,TRBJ2-5,TGTGCCAGCAGTTCCCCCCGGACTAGCGGGGGGGAGACCCAGTACTTC,CASSSPRTSGGETQYF
TRBV6-4,-,TRBD2,TRBJ2-1,TGTGCCAGCAACGAAGGGAGGGCCACCTACAATGAGCAGTTCTTC,CASNEGRATYNEQFF
TRBV7-8,-,-,TRBJ1-6,TGTGCCAGCAGCCCAGGGATCTACAGTACCCAACTCCACTTT,CASSPGIYSTQLHF
TRBV4-2,once,-,TRBJ2-7,TGTGCCAGCAGCCAAGATCTCCAAAGGAGCTCCTACGAGCAGTACTTC,CASSQDLQRSSYEQYF
TRBV7-9,-,-,TRBJ2-1,TGTGCCAGCAGCTTCCCCGGAGGACCCGTTCCCTACAATGAGCAGTTCTTC,CASSFPGGPVPYNEQFF
TRBV6-1,-,-,TRBJ2-1,TGTGCCAGCATTGCCCGGGACTCCTCAAATGAGCAGTTCTTC,CASIARDSSNEQFF
TRBV9,-,-,TRBJ1-4,TGTGCCAGCAGCGTAACGAGCCAAAATGAAAAACTGTTTTTT,CASSVTSQNEKLFF
TRBV28,once,-,TRBJ2-4,TGTGCCAGCAGTTTACTCCCGACAGTTGGCAAAAACATTCAGTACTTC,CASSLLPTVGKNIQYF
TRBV5-1,-,TRBD1,TRBJ1-6,TGCGCCAGCAGCGGCCGACAGGGGACGGGTTCACCCCTCCACTTT,CASSGRQGTGSPLHF
TRBV7-6,-,-,TRBJ1-3,TGTGCCAGCAGCTTAGGTTTTCGAGGGAATAGCTCTGGAAACACCATATATTTT,CASSLGFRGNSSGNTIYF
TRBV6-1,few,-,TRBJ1-1,TGTGCCAGCAGTCTCGGTCCTTTGGCTGAAGCTTTCTTT,CASSLGPLAEAFF
TRBV19,-,-,TRBJ1-4,TGTGCCAGTAGTGAGACAGTGACAAATGAAAAACTGTTTTTT,CASSETVTNEKLFF
TRBV7-8,-,-,TRBJ1-1,TGTGCCAGCAGCTTAGTCGTTAACACTGAAGCTTTCTTT,CASSLVVNTEAFF
TRBV9,-,-,TRBJ1-2,TGTGCCAGCAGCTCCCGTTCGACAGAGAACTATGGCTACACCTTC,CASSSRSTENYGYTF
TRBV6-5,-,TRBD2,TRBJ2-1,TGTGCCAGCAGCCTGGGACTAGGGAACAATGAGCAGTTCTTC,CASSLGLGNNEQFF
TRBV23-1,-,-,TRBJ1-1,TGCGCCAGCAGTCAAATAGGGAGGAACACTGAAGCTTTCTTT,CASSQIGRNTEAFF
TRBV7-9,-,-,TRBJ2-3,TGTGCCAGCAGCTATAGAGAGAGGGACACAGATACGCAGTATTTT,CASSYRERDTDTQYF
TRBV5-4,-,-,TRBJ2-1,TGTGCCAGCAGCTTGGTCCCAGGGGACAATGAGCAGTTCTTC,CASSLVPGDNEQFF
TRBV5-1,-,-,TRBJ1-6,TGCGCCAGCAGACAGGATGTAGGTTCACCCCTCCACTTT,CASRQDVGSPLHF
TRBV5-3,-,TRBD2,TRBJ2-1,TGTGCCAGAAGCGATCCGGGACTAGCGGGAGGGAGGGGCAATGAGCAGTTCTTC,CARSDPGLAGGRGNEQFF
TRBV6-5,-,-,TRBJ2-3,TGTGCCAGCAGTTACAGGGGAACTAGCACAGATACGCAGTATTTT,CASSYRGTSTDTQYF
TRBV11-2,-,-,TRBJ2-7,TGTGCCAGCAGCTTAACGGACACCTACGAGCAGTACTTC,CASSLTDTYEQYF
TRBV4-3,-,TRBD2,TRBJ2-1,TGCGCCAGCAGCCACGGGACTAGCAGTCTGAGGGAGCAGTTCTTC,CASSHGTSSLREQFF
TRBV4-3,-,-,TRBJ2-1,TGCGCCAGCAGCCCACAGGCGGCCCAGTACAATGAGCAGTTCTTC,CASSPQAAQYNEQFF
TRBV19,-,-,TRBJ2-7,TGTGCCAGTAGTTGGGCAACAGGGTCCCCCTACGAGCAGTACTTC,CASSWATGSPYEQYF
TRBV5-1,-,-,TRBJ2-3,TGCGCCAGCAGCTTAGAAGGAGGCACGCAGTATTTT,CASSLEGGTQYF